The 15 T cell receptor beta chains below were found in one sample sequenced in a study of blood T cell repertoires in COVID-19. The protocol was immunoSEQ multiplex PCR, while the TCRdb copy is restricted to in-frame clones and leaves out a portion. The sample contains 490,000 or so clones, 85% to 90% of which appear only once. Sequenced input: PBMCs or T cells enriched from blood (not recorded which). The origin of the receptors is a woman aged 40 to 49 who had recovered from COVID-19.

The chain is built from TRBV25-1 and TRBJ1-2, with 10 bases fitting TRBD1. The V segment lost 4 bases and the J segment 4 bases; nucleotides outside the gene matches: 3. Germline V CDR1 and CDR2: MGHDK, SYGVNS. The CDR3 totals 14 residues. The CDR3 DNA reads TGTGCCAGCAGTGGCCGGGACAGGGGCTATGGCTACACCTTC. Translation gives CASSGRDRGYGYTF.

This sequence joins TRBV5-1 and TRBJ1-2; 10 bases match TRBD1. The germline V gene encodes CDR1 SGHRS and CDR2 YFSETQ. The CDR3 covers 21 residues. V trimming: 3 bases; J trimming: 8 bases; junction bases outside the gene matches: 28. Here the CDR3 DNA reads TGCGCCAGCAGCTACCCCAGGGACAGGGGACCGGAATCAGCCACACAAGTCGGCTACACCTTC. Translating it yields CASSYPRDRGPESATQVGYTF.

This clone was seen many times. The J gene is TRBJ2-1, the V gene TRBV11-3; 13 nucleotides agree with TRBD2. Germline V CDR1 and CDR2: SGHNT, YENEEA. The CDR3 sequence is 15 residues long. V shed 1 base and J 12 bases; nucleotides not matched to a gene: 6. The CDR3 sequence: CASSLVGLAGQGQFF. The DNA for the CDR3 is TGTGCCAGCAGCTTAGTGGGACTAGCGGGACAGGGGCAGTTCTTC.

The chain combines TRBV6-5 with TRBJ2-2, with 7 positions matching TRBD1. V lost 3 bases and J lost 5; bases outside the gene matches: 6. CDR1 and CDR2 (germline): MNHEY, SVGAGI. The CDR3 runs 15 residues. In DNA form, the CDR3 reads TGTGCCAGCAGTTATCGAGGGGGCGAAACCGGGGAGCTGTTTTTT. This encodes CASSYRGGETGELFF.

This clone was detected a few times. This chain joins TRBV4-3 and TRBJ2-7; D remains ambiguous. The CDR3 consists of 14 residues. Looked up from germline, CDR1 is LGHNA and CDR2 is YSLEER. The ends were cut back, 0 bases at V and 0 bases at J, with 6 bases in the middle. CDR3 sequence (DNA): TGCGCCAGCAGCCAAGAACTCTACTCCTACGAGCAGTACTTC. Protein: CASSQELYSYEQYF.

This sequence joins TRBV7-2 and TRBJ1-6; 7 bases match TRBD1. Losses at the gene ends were 5 bases for V and 2 bases for J; bases not matched to a gene: 6. From germline, CDR1 is SGHTA and CDR2 FQGNSA. The CDR3 is 16 residues long. The CDR3: CASSPSTGTYNSPLHF. DNA of the CDR3: TGTGCCAGCAGCCCCTCGACAGGGACCTATAATTCACCCCTCCACTTT.

J is TRBJ2-3 and V is TRBV11-3; 15 positions match TRBD2. The CDR3 is 15 residues long. Trimming removed 5 bases from V and 4 bases from J; junction bases left unmatched: 1. Looked up from germline, CDR1 is SGHNT and CDR2 is YENEEA. The CDR3, as DNA: TGTGCCAGCAGCGGGACTAGCGGGAGGCCAGATACGCAGTATTTT. Amino acid sequence: CASSGTSGRPDTQYF.

V usage is TRBV5-1 and J usage is TRBJ2-5, with 9 positions matching TRBD2. The junction had 9 bases not matched to a gene; V was cut back by 5 bases and J by 4 bases. Germline CDR1 SGHRS, CDR2 YFSETQ. CDR3 size: 15 residues. CDR3 DNA sequence: TGCGCCAGCAGAAACCCTAGCGGGAACCCAGAGACCCAGTACTTC. As protein: CASRNPSGNPETQYF.

This clone was counted only a few times. J is TRBJ2-2 and V is TRBV7-9; 8 bases agree with TRBD2. The CDR3 loop spans 19 amino acids. Germline V gives CDR1 SEHNR, CDR2 FQNEAQ (reference sequence). After removal of 6 bases from V and 2 bases from J, the junction contained 17 bases not matched to a gene. For the CDR3, the DNA is TGTGCCAGCAGGCCCGATAGGGACCGCGCGGGGGGAAACACCGGGGAGCTGTTTTTT. This encodes CASRPDRDRAGGNTGELFF. The entire variable domain, with the rest obtained from reference TRBV7-9 and TRBJ2-2, is as follows: DTGVSQNPRHKITKRGQNVTFRCDPISEHNRLYWYRQTLGQGPEFLTYFQNEAQLEKSRLLSDRFSAERPKGSFSTLEIQRTEQGDSAMYLCASRPDRDRAGGNTGELFFGEGSRLTVL.

The chain couples TRBV2 to TRBJ2-1; D uncertain. This CDR3 comprises 13 residues. The V and J ends lost 3 bases and 7 bases respectively, with 10 bases between them. Germline V CDR1 and CDR2: SNHLY, FYNNEI. The CDR3 loop is CASSDPGWNEQFF. The CDR3 DNA reads TGTGCCAGCAGTGACCCAGGCTGGAATGAGCAGTTCTTC. The full variable domain, rest sourced from reference TRBV2 and TRBJ2-1, is EPEVTQTPSHQVTQMGQEVILRCVPISNHLYFYWYRQILGQKVEFLVSFYNNEISEKSEIFDDQFSVERPDGSNFTLKIRSTKLEDSAMYFCASSDPGWNEQFFGPGTRLTVL.

The chain is built from TRBV13 and TRBJ2-7; TRBD2 matches at 10 bases. The germline V gene encodes CDR1 PRHDT and CDR2 FYEKMQ (reference sequence). The CDR3 spans 15 residues. V lost 1 base and J lost 5; bases outside the gene matches: 5. CDR3 protein: CASSLASGSPHEQYF. The CDR3 DNA follows: TGTGCCAGCAGCTTAGCTAGCGGGAGCCCCCACGAGCAGTACTTC.

The count of this clone is one. V gene TRBV7-9 combines with J gene TRBJ2-5; no clear D gene. Trimming removed 5 bases at V and 1 base at J, with 8 bases between. Germline-derived CDR1 and CDR2 are SEHNR and FQNEAQ (reference sequence). This CDR3 contains 13 residues. The CDR3 DNA follows: TGTGCCAGCAGCCTGGGCAGCCAAGAGACCCAGTACTTC. Its translation is CASSLGSQETQYF.

The gene calls are TRBV14 and TRBJ2-3, with 7 bases identical to TRBD2. Germline V CDR1 and CDR2: SGHDN, FVKESK. Unmatched junction bases numbered 13, after V lost 1 base and J lost 6 bases. The CDR3 sequence is 17 residues long. The CDR3 here is CASSQGLAETHRDTQYF. CDR3 DNA sequence: TGTGCCAGCAGCCAAGGACTAGCTGAGACACACCGGGATACGCAGTATTTT. Based on the CDR3 plus reference TRBV14 and TRBJ2-3, the full variable domain is EAGVTQFPSHSVIEKGQTVTLRCDPISGHDNLYWYRRVMGKEIKFLLHFVKESKQDESGMPNNRFLAERTGGTYSTLKVQPAELEDSGVYFCASSQGLAETHRDTQYFGPGTRLTVL.

This clone was counted at least ten times. The chain employs TRBV29-1 and TRBJ2-3; 8 nucleotides line up with TRBD2. The CDR3 covers 17 residues. V was clipped by 4 bases and J by 1 base; unmatched bases: 13. Germline-derived CDR1 and CDR2 are SQVTM and ANQGSEA. In DNA form, the CDR3 reads TGCAGCGTTGGAGGAGCGGGAGAGGGCCTTGGCACAGATACGCAGTATTTT. Protein product: CSVGGAGEGLGTDTQYF.

The V call is TRBV6-5, the J call TRBJ1-4; possible D gene TRBD1, 5 bases. The germline V gene encodes CDR1 MNHEY and CDR2 SVGAGI. V was clipped by 6 bases and J by 2 bases, with 13 bases between them. The CDR3 totals 15 residues. In DNA form, the CDR3 reads TGTGCCAGCAGCGGGAGTGGGGGGACTAATGAAAAACTGTTTTTT. This encodes CASSGSGGTNEKLFF.